Shown below are 2 T cell receptor beta chains from a single sample sequenced in a study of blood T cell repertoires in COVID-19. Produced via immunoSEQ multiplex PCR; TCRdb's table is partial and in-frame only. The table has around 200,000 clones, around 80% seen once. Sequenced sample: peripheral blood. The receptors come from a man aged 25 to 40 with active or convalescent COVID-19.

The gene calls are TRBV23-1 and TRBJ2-7, with a tentative D call TRBD1 (6 bases). TRBV23-1 is treated as an ORF (open reading frame) with a function not yet certain. Deletions cut 2 bases from V and 2 bases from J, with 16 bases between. This CDR3 spans 16 amino acids. CDR3 in DNA: TGCGCCAGCAGTCAACCTGACAGGTGTGCGCCCTACGAGCAGTACGTC. The encoded protein is CASSQPDRCAPYEQYV.

This clone was counted a single time. V is TRBV28 and J is TRBJ2-5, with 7 positions matching TRBD2. The CDR3 spans 15 residues. V shed 6 bases and J 0 bases; nucleotides not matched to a gene: 7. Germline V gives CDR1 MDHEN, CDR2 SYDVKM. The CDR3 bases are TGTGCCAGCAGCTTCGCTAGCGGACACCAAGAGACCCAGTACTTC. It specifies CASSFASGHQETQYF.